The clone carrying this TCR beta chain has just a few counts. Patients aged 18 to 65 with hyperthyroidism were newly diagnosed, with duration under 2 months. The record originates from a study of T cells in Graves' hyperthyroidism and ophthalmopathy. Amplification targeted TCR beta CDR3 regions from RNA transcripts. First-round RT-PCR targeting the TCR CDR3 was performed with the HTBI primer set. One entry per CDR3 protein, called by TCRdb with MiXCR from the multiplex PCR reads. This table holds approximately 700,000 distinct CDR3 sequences, 16% found once. The sequence was obtained from a man between 18 and 29 years old with Graves' hyperthyroidism. Input material: blood.

The CDR3 spells CASRGQGMNIQYF. The CDR3 nucleotides are TGTGCCAGCAGGGGACAGGGGATGAACATTCAGTACTTC. The chain employs TRBV6-2 or TRBV6-3 and TRBJ2-4; 10 bases map to TRBD1. V dropped 6 bases and J dropped 7; count of bases not matched to a gene: 3. This CDR3 contains 13 residues. Germline V gene sequence: CDR1 MNHEY, CDR2 SVGEGT.